The 17 T cell receptor beta chains in this list originate from one sample, sequenced in a study of T-cell reconstitution after alpha-beta-depleted transplantation in children. This sample's TCRbeta library carried unique molecular identifier barcodes. One entry per CDR3 protein results from TCRdb running MiXCR on the PCR reads. The profile shows just under 550,000 distinct CDR3 sequences, about 18% of them singletons. The starting material was PBMCs from the stem cell graft donor, obtained from the stem cell graft. The source of these receptors is a human donor who donated a stem cell graft to a child with acute lymphoblastic leukemia.

The J gene is TRBJ2-7, the V gene TRBV5-1, with unresolved D. CDR1 is SGHRS and CDR2 is YFSETQ in the germline V gene. Trimming took off 2 bases at V and 1 base at J, with 7 bases between the two ends. The CDR3 is 13 residues long. The CDR3 reads CASSFKSSYEQYF. CDR3 in DNA: TGCGCCAGCAGCTTCAAGAGTTCCTACGAGCAGTACTTC.

The chain joins TRBV6-5 to TRBJ2-7; D possibly corresponds to TRBD2 (5 bases). Germline loops: CDR1 MNHEY, CDR2 SVGAGI. V shed 0 bases and J shed 0 bases, with 9 bases lying between them. The CDR3 extends over 15 amino acids. The CDR3 DNA follows: TGTGCCAGCAGTTACTCGGCCGGGAACTCCTACGAGCAGTACTTC. This encodes CASSYSAGNSYEQYF.

The V gene is TRBV7-3, the J gene TRBJ2-1, with no clear D. The CDR3 has 13 amino acids. V shed 1 base and J shed 10 bases, with 11 bases lying between them. From germline, CDR1 is SGHTA and CDR2 FQGTGA. CDR3 DNA: TGTGCCAGCAGCTTAATCCCAAGATCCGAGCAGTTCTTC. It specifies CASSLIPRSEQFF.

This clonotype was found a few times. This rearrangement joins TRBV4-1 to TRBJ2-1; TRBD2 matches 9 bases. Germline V gene lookup returns CDR1 MGHRA and CDR2 YSYEKL. The CDR3 has 16 residues. Trimming cost V 0 bases and J 6 bases; bases outside gene matches: 6. The CDR3 DNA reads TGCGCCAGCAGCCAAGATAACCTAGCGGGATTCAATGAGCAGTTCTTC. Its translation: CASSQDNLAGFNEQFF.

This clonotype was found a few times. The chain has TRBV5-1 and TRBJ2-2, with D perhaps matching TRBD2 (6 bases). Deletions cut 0 bases from V and 5 bases from J, with 14 bases between. This CDR3 spans 16 amino acids. Germline V gene lookup returns CDR1 SGHRS and CDR2 YFSETQ. The CDR3 loop reads CASSLEEGYRTGELFF. The CDR3 coding sequence is TGCGCCAGCAGCTTGGAGGAGGGTTATAGGACCGGGGAGCTGTTTTTT.

The chain employs TRBV10-3 and TRBJ2-5; tentative D call: TRBD1 (6 bases). From germline, CDR1 is ENHRY and CDR2 SYGVKD. Trimming removed 2 bases at V and 9 bases at J, with 16 bases between. The CDR3 extends over 14 amino acids. CDR3 nucleotides: TGTGCCATCAGTGAGAGACAGGACGTGGCAGCCCAGTACTTC. Translation: CAISERQDVAAQYF.

This clonotype was recorded a few times. The CDR3 nucleotides read TGTGCCAGCAGCTTGGCCGGACACGGGTTTGCCCAGTACTTC. This gives the protein CASSLAGHGFAQYF. The chain couples TRBV5-8 to TRBJ2-5; maybe TRBD1 (5 bases). The V end was cut by 0 bases, the J end by 9 bases, with 15 bases between. This CDR3 is built from 14 residues. Germline V CDR1 and CDR2: SGHTS, YDEGEE.

Ten or more counts support this clonotype. As DNA, the CDR3 is TGCAGCGTTAAATCTAGCGGAACAGATACGCAGTATTTT. Residues: CSVKSSGTDTQYF. This rearrangement joins TRBV29-1 to TRBJ2-3; 7 positions match TRBD2. V shed 5 bases, J shed 3 bases, and the junction held 5 bases outside the gene matches. The CDR3 sequence is 13 residues long. In germline, CDR1 is SQVTM, CDR2 ANQGSEA.

The chain combines TRBV4-1 with TRBJ1-1; D perhaps matches TRBD1 (6 bases). V was cut by 4 bases and J by 3 bases, with 24 bases left in between. The CDR3 is 18 residues long. Germline CDR1 and CDR2: MGHRA and YSYEKL. The chain's CDR3 is CASSPLGARRRMDTEAFF. The CDR3 nucleotides read TGCGCCAGCAGCCCCCTGGGGGCCCGAAGAAGAATGGACACTGAAGCTTTCTTT.

V usage is TRBV25-1 and J usage is TRBJ1-6, with D possibly being TRBD1 (6 bases). In germline, CDR1 is MGHDK, CDR2 SYGVNS. V shed 3 bases and J shed 8 bases, with 17 bases lying between them. There are 16 residues in the CDR3. The CDR3 nucleotides are TGTGCCAGCAGTGACCGCAGGGGACATAAGGATTCACCCCTCCACTTT. Translation: CASSDRRGHKDSPLHF.

This clonotype was recorded a few times. The chain links TRBV12-3 or TRBV12-4 to TRBJ2-2; TRBD1 might be the D (5 bases). This CDR3 is built from 17 residues. With 4 bases removed from V and 4 bases from J, the gap between germline ends came to 19 bases. CDR3 in amino acids: CASSSPWSGARTGELFF. As DNA, the CDR3 is TGTGCCAGCAGTTCCCCTTGGAGTGGGGCTCGCACCGGGGAGCTGTTTTTT.

In nucleotides, the CDR3 is TGTGCCAGCAGTGTAGACATCTCCGGGGGGACTGAAGCTTTCTTT. Translation: CASSVDISGGTEAFF. This chain connects TRBV25-1 to TRBJ1-1, with D tentatively TRBD1 (5 bases). There are 15 residues in the CDR3. V lost 4 bases to trimming and J lost 5 bases, with 17 bases between them. Germline CDR1 is MGHDK and CDR2 is SYGVNS.

The table lists this clonotype with a few counts. V is TRBV15 and J is TRBJ1-5; 7 positions match TRBD1. CDR1 and CDR2 from the germline V gene are LNHNV and YYDKDF (reference sequence). Germline trimming cut 4 bases from V and 3 bases from J; bases unmatched to any gene: 9. The length of the CDR3 is 16 residues. The CDR3 region is CATSTDREPDNQPQHF. The DNA of the CDR3 is TGTGCCACCAGCACAGACAGGGAGCCCGACAATCAGCCCCAGCATTTT.

In its sample, this clonotype was seen a few times. The chain links TRBV11-2 to TRBJ2-1; TRBD2 aligns across 7 bases. CDR1 is SGHAT and CDR2 is FQNNGV in the germline V gene. The CDR3 runs to 13 residues. Trimming at V came to 5 bases and at J to 2 bases, leaving 0 bases not matched to a gene. The CDR3 DNA reads TGTGCCAGCAGCGGGACTACCTACAATGAGCAGTTCTTC. As protein: CASSGTTYNEQFF.

The gene calls are TRBV5-1 and TRBJ2-1, with 12 bases that match TRBD2. The CDR3 length is 17 residues. Germline CDR1 is SGHRS and CDR2 is YFSETQ. Trimming removed 2 bases from V and 4 bases from J; junction bases left unmatched: 7. CDR3 protein: CASSLWTSGDMYNEQFF. CDR3 sequence (DNA): TGCGCCAGCAGCTTATGGACTAGCGGGGATATGTACAATGAGCAGTTCTTC.

With regard to this clonotype: One end of the junction is discordant with germline, which a read error may explain. CDR3 sequence reads: CATSQDTGGAINYGYTF. In DNA form, the CDR3 reads TGTGCCACCAGCCAAGACACAGGGGGCGCGATCAACTATGGCTACACCTTC. The V call is TRBV3-1, the J call TRBJ1-2; 9 bases are a match to TRBD1. The CDR3 has 17 amino acids. Looked up from germline, CDR1 is LGHDT and CDR2 is YNNKEL (reference sequence).

This clonotype was recorded a few times. The V gene is TRBV10-2, the J gene TRBJ2-7, with D unresolved. The V end lost 2 bases, the J end lost 0 bases, and 5 bases lay between the germline ends. CDR1 and CDR2 from the germline V gene are WSHSY and SAAADI. This CDR3 region has 13 residues. This CDR3 reads CASSEGFSYEQYF. The CDR3 bases are TGCGCCAGCAGTGAGGGCTTCTCCTACGAGCAGTACTTC.